Listed below are T cell receptor beta chains from one sample, sequenced in a study of identifying expanded T cells in peripheral blood. Libraries were prepared by immunoSEQ multiplex PCR; TCRdb keeps only in-frame clonotypes and omits some of them. Here the sample spans approximately 130,000 clones, about 80% being singletons. Sequencing was performed on blood. These receptors originate from a person between 18 and 69 years old in good health. Both conserved end residues are part of each CDR3. A D gene is named only where the DNA matches it firmly. Clone size, where shown, is once, few, many, or a class for clones that have expanded.

V gene	clone size	D gene	J gene	CDR3 protein	CDR3 DNA
TRBV6-5	.	TRBD1	TRBJ1-2	CASRPGTVRGYTF	TGTGCCAGCAGGCCCGGGACAGTCCGTGGCTACACCTTC
TRBV19	.	.	TRBJ1-1	CASSIDPRGMNTEAFF	TGTGCCAGTAGTATAGATCCCAGAGGCATGAACACTGAAGCTTTCTTT
TRBV6-5	.	.	TRBJ2-2	CASSYGGRNTGELFF	TGTGCCAGCAGTTATGGGGGCAGAAACACCGGGGAGCTGTTTTTT
TRBV6-5	.	.	TRBJ1-3	CASSYSTSSGNTIYF	TGTGCCAGCAGTTACAGTACGAGCTCTGGAAACACCATATATTTT
TRBV4-1	.	.	TRBJ1-6	CASSQELNSPLHF	TGCGCCAGCAGCCAAGAGCTTAATTCACCCCTCCACTTT
TRBV18	.	.	TRBJ2-1	CASSPSTSYNEQFF	TGTGCCAGCTCACCATCCACTTCCTACAATGAGCAGTTCTTC
TRBV19	medium-sized	.	TRBJ1-4	CASSPGAGFGGEKLFF	TGTGCCAGTAGCCCCGGCGCGGGTTTTGGGGGCGAAAAACTGTTTTTT
TRBV18	.	.	TRBJ2-7	CASSPPGEGFYEQYF	TGTGCCAGCTCACCACCGGGTGAAGGGTTCTACGAGCAGTACTTC
TRBV11-2	.	.	TRBJ1-1	CASSLGYRERGTEAFF	TGTGCCAGCAGCTTAGGATACCGCGAGAGGGGCACTGAAGCTTTCTTT
TRBV29-1	.	.	TRBJ2-7	CSVAWQGGEQYF	TGCAGCGTTGCGTGGCAGGGGGGCGAGCAGTACTTC
TRBV14	.	.	TRBJ1-6	CASSRLDRNKSPLHF	TGTGCCAGCAGCCGATTAGACAGGAACAAGTCACCCCTCCACTTT
TRBV6-1	.	.	TRBJ1-1	CVCCLQPVTEAFF	TGTGTCTGTTGTTTACAGCCGGTCACTGAAGCTTTCTTT